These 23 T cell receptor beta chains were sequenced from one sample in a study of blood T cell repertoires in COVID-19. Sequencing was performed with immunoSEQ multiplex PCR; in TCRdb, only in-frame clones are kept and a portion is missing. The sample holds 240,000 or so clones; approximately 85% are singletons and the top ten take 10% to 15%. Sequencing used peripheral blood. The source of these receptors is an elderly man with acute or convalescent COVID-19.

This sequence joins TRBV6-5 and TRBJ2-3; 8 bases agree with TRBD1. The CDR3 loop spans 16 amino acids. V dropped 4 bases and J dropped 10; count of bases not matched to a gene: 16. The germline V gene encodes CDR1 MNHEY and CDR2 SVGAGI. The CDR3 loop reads CASSSGPGQALEAQYF. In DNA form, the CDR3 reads TGTGCCAGCAGTTCGGGACCGGGACAGGCCCTAGAGGCGCAGTATTTT.

The CDR3 here is CSTWEEYSEAFF. DNA of the CDR3: TGCAGCACTTGGGAGGAGTACTCTGAAGCTTTCTTT. The V gene is TRBV29-1, the J gene TRBJ1-1, with D hard to call. CDR1 is SQVTM and CDR2 is ANQGSEA in the germline V gene. This CDR3 has 12 residues. Trimming cost V 8 bases and J 6 bases, with 16 bases left between them. The whole variable domain, filled in from reference TRBV29-1 and TRBJ1-1, reads SAVISQKPSRDICQRGTSLTIQCQVDSQVTMMFWYRQQPGQSLTLIATANQGSEATYESGFVIDKFPISRPNLTFSTLTVSNMSPEDSSIYLCSTWEEYSEAFFGQGTRLTVV.

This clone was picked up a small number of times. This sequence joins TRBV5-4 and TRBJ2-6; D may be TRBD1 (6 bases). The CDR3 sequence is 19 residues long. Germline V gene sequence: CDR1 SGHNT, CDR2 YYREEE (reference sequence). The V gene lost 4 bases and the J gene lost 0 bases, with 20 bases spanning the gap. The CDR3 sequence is CASSPGPGVSHSGANVLTF. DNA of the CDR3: TGTGCCAGCAGCCCCGGGCCAGGGGTCTCCCACTCTGGGGCCAACGTCCTGACTTTC.

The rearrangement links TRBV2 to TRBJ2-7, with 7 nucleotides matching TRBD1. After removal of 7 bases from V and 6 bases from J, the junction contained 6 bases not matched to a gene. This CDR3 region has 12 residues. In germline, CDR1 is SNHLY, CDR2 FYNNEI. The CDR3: CASNQGGGEQYF. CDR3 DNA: TGTGCCAGCAATCAAGGGGGCGGCGAGCAGTACTTC. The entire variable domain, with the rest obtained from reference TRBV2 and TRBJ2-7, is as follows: EPEVTQTPSHQVTQMGQEVILRCVPISNHLYFYWYRQILGQKVEFLVSFYNNEISEKSEIFDDQFSVERPDGSNFTLKIRSTKLEDSAMYFCASNQGGGEQYFGPGTRLTVT.

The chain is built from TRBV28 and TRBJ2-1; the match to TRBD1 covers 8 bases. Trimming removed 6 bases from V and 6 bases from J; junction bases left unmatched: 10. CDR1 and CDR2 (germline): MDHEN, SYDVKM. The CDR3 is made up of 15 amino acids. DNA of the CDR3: TGTGCCAGCAGCTCTTCCGGACAGGGACTCAATGAGCAGTTCTTC. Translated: CASSSSGQGLNEQFF.

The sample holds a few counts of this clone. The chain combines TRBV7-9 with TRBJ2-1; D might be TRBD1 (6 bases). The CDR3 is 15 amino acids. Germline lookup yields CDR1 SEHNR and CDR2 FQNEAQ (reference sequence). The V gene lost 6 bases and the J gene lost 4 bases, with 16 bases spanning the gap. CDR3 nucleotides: TGTGCCAGCAGTTTCCTACTGGGGGCTTACAATGAGCAGTTCTTC. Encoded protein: CASSFLLGAYNEQFF.

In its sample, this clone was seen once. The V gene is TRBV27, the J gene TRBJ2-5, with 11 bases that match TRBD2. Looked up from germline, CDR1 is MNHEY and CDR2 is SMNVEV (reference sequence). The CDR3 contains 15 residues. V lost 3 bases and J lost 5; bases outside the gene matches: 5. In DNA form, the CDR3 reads TGTGCCAGCAGTTTTCTAGCGGGAGGTAGGGAGACCCAGTACTTC. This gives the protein CASSFLAGGRETQYF.

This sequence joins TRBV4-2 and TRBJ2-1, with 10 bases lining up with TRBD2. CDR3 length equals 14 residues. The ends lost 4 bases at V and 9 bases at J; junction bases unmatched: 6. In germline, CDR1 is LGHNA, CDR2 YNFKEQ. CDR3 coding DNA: TGTGCCAGCAGCCCCGGGACTAGCGAGGGTGAGCAGTTCTTC. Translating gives CASSPGTSEGEQFF.

The CDR3 bases are TGTGCCAGCAGTGACGGGGGCGTAGGCTCTGGGGCCAACGTCCTGACTTTC. The encoded protein is CASSDGGVGSGANVLTF. The chain couples TRBV6-4 to TRBJ2-6; a possible D gene is TRBD1 (6 bases). V lost 2 bases and J lost 0, with 11 bases in between. The CDR3 is made up of 17 amino acids. Germline V CDR1 and CDR2: MRHNA, SNTAGT.

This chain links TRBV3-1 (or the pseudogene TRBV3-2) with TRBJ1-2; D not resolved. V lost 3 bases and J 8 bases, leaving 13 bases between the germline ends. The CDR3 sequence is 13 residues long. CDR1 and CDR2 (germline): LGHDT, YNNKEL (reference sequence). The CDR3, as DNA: TGTGCCAGCAGCCACGTATCAGGTGTCGGCTACACCTTC. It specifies CASSHVSGVGYTF.

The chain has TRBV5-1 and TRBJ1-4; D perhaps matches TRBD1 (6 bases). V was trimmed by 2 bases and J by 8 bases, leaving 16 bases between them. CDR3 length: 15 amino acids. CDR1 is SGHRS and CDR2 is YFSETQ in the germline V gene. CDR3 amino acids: CASSFSRGGAEKLFF. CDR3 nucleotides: TGCGCCAGCAGCTTCTCGAGGGGGGGCGCGGAAAAACTGTTTTTT.

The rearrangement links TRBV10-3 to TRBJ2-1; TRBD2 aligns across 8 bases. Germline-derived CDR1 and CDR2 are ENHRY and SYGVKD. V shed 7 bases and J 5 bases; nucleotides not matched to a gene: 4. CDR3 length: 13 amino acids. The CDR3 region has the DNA TGTGCCATCAAGCGGGAGTGGGACAATGAGCAGTTCTTC. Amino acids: CAIKREWDNEQFF.

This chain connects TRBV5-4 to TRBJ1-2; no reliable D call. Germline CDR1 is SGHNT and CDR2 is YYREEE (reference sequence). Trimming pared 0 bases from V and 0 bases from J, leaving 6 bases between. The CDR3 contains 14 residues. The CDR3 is CASSLGASNYGYTF. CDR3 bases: TGTGCCAGCAGCTTGGGGGCTTCTAACTATGGCTACACCTTC. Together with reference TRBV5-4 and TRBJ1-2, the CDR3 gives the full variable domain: ETGVTQSPTHLIKTRGQQVTLRCSSQSGHNTVSWYQQALGQGPQFIFQYYREEENGRGNFPPRFSGLQFPNYSSELNVNALELDDSALYLCASSLGASNYGYTFGSGTRLTVV.

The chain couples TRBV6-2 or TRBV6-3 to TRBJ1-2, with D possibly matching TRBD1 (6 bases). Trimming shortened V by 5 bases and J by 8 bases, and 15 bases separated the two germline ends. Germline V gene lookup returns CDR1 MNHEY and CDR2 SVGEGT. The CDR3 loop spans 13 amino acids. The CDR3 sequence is CASSRDTLGGYTF. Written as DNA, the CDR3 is TGTGCCAGCAGTCGGGACACCCTCGGGGGCTACACCTTC.

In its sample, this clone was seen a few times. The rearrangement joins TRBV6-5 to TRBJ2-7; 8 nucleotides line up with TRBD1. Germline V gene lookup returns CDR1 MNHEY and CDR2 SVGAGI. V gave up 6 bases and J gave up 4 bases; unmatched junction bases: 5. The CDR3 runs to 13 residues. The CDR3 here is CASSLDRAYEQYF. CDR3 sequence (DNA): TGTGCCAGCAGCTTGGACAGGGCTTACGAGCAGTACTTC.

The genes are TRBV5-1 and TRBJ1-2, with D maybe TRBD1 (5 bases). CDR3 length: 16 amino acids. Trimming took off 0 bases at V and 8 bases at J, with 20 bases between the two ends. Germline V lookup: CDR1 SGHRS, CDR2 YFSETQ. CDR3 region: CASSLGWDLSRGGYTF. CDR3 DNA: TGCGCCAGCAGCTTGGGTTGGGACCTATCGCGGGGCGGCTACACCTTC.

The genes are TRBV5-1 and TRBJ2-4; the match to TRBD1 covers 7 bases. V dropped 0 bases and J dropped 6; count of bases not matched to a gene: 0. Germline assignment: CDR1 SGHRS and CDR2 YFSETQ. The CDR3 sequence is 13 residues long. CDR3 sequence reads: CASSLGDRNIQYF. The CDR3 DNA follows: TGCGCCAGCAGCTTGGGGGACAGAAACATTCAGTACTTC. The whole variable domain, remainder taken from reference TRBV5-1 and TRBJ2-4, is KAGVTQTPRYLIKTRGQQVTLSCSPISGHRSVSWYQQTPGQGLQFLFEYFSETQRNKGNFPGRFSGRQFSNSRSEMNVSTLELGDSALYLCASSLGDRNIQYFGAGTRLSVL.

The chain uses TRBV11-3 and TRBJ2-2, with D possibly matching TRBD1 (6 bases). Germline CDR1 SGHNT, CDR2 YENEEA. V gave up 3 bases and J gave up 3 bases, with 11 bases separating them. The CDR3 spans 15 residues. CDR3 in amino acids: CASSLMGADTGELFF. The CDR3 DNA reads TGTGCCAGCAGCTTGATGGGGGCGGACACCGGGGAGCTGTTTTTT.

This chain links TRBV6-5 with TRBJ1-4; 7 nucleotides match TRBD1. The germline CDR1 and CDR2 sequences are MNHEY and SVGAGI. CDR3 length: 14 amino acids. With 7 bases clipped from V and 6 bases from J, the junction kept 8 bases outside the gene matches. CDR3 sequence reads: CASTKRGLYEKLFF. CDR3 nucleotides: TGTGCCAGCACTAAGAGGGGGCTTTATGAAAAACTGTTTTTT.

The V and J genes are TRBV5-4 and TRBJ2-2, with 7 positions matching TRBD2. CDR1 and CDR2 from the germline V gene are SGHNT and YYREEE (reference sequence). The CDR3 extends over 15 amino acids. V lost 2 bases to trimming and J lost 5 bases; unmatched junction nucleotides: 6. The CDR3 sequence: CASSFEGGPTGELFF. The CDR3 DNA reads TGTGCCAGCAGCTTCGAGGGAGGGCCGACCGGGGAGCTGTTTTTT.

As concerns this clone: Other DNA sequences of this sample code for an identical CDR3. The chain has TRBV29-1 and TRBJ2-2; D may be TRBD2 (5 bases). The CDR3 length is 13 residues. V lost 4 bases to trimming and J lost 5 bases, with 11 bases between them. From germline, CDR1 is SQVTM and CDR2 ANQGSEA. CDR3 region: CSVGGAGTGELFF. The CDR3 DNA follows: TGCAGCGTTGGGGGAGCTGGAACCGGGGAGCTGTTTTTT.

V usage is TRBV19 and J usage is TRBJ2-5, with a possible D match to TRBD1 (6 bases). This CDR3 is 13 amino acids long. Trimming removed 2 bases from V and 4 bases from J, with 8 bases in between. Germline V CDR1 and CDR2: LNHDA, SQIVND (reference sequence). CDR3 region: CASSIQGLETQYF. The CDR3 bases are TGTGCCAGTAGTATACAGGGGCTAGAGACCCAGTACTTC.

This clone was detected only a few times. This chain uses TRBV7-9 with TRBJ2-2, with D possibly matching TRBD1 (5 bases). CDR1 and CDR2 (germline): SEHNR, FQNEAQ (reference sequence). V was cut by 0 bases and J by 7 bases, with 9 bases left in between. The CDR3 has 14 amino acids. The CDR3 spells CASSLARDDGELFF. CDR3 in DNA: TGTGCCAGCAGCTTAGCCAGGGATGACGGGGAGCTGTTTTTT.